The next 19 T cell receptor beta chains were all read from a single sample in a study of shared clonotypes between healthy human individuals. The table came from immunoSEQ multiplex PCR; TCRdb's copy has only in-frame clones and leaves some out. Here the sample spans about 1 million clones, 70% to 80% being singletons. Specimen: memory CD4+ T cells sorted from blood. The sample's subset: CD45RA-negative fraction. The source of these receptors is a man between 18 and 29 years old in good health.

CDR3 nucleotide sequence: TGCGCCAGCAGCTTTGGGGCAAGAGGGGAGGGCACAGATACGCAGTATTTT. It codes for CASSFGARGEGTDTQYF. The V call is TRBV5-1, the J call TRBJ2-3, with a weak D call TRBD2 (6 bases). V was pared by 2 bases and J by 1 base, with 17 bases between. Germline V gives CDR1 SGHRS, CDR2 YFSETQ. The CDR3 loop spans 17 amino acids.

As for this clone: The junction and the germline gene differ at one end; a read error may be behind it. The chain combines TRBV30 with TRBJ2-3, with D uncertain. CDR1 GTSNPN and CDR2 SVGIG come from the germline V gene (reference sequence). The CDR3 is 13 amino acids. The CDR3 nucleotides read TGTGCCTGGAGTCAGCCTCCCACAAATACGCAGTATTTT. It specifies CAWSQPPTNTQYF.

The rearrangement joins TRBV30 to TRBJ2-7, with 9 bases aligning to TRBD2. Germline V gene lookup returns CDR1 GTSNPN and CDR2 SVGIG (reference sequence). After removal of 3 bases from V and 0 bases from J, the junction contained 3 bases not matched to a gene. CDR3 length equals 14 residues. CDR3 nucleotide sequence: TGTGCCTGGAGGCGACTAGCGGACTCCTACGAGCAGTACTTC. It yields the protein CAWRRLADSYEQYF.

This chain joins TRBV19 and TRBJ2-4; no definite D call. Trimming pared 6 bases from V and 5 bases from J, leaving 8 bases between. Germline V gives CDR1 LNHDA, CDR2 SQIVND (reference sequence). The CDR3 covers 12 residues. Here the CDR3 reads CASSGRENIQYF. The CDR3 region has the DNA TGTGCCAGTAGCGGCCGGGAAAACATTCAGTACTTC.

The chain has TRBV6-6 and TRBJ2-7, with a possible D match to TRBD1 (5 bases). Trimming took off 5 bases at V and 6 bases at J, with 14 bases between the two ends. CDR3 size: 13 residues. CDR1 and CDR2 (germline): MNHNY, SVGAGI (reference sequence). The CDR3 reads CASSPEGQGEQYF. The CDR3 DNA follows: TGTGCCAGCAGTCCTGAAGGGCAGGGCGAGCAGTACTTC.

In regard to this clone: A much larger clone lies a single base off, so this may be a read error. Other DNA sequences from this sample encode an identical CDR3 as well. CDR3 nucleotide sequence: TGTGCCAGCAGCTTCAGGGGGACCGGGGAGCTGTTTTTT. Amino acids: CASSFRGTGELFF. V is TRBV7-2 and J is TRBJ2-2, with TRBD1 identical over 7 bases. The CDR3 runs to 13 residues. Germline assignment: CDR1 SGHTA and CDR2 FQGNSA. The trim removed 3 bases at V and 5 bases at J, leaving 0 bases unmatched.

V usage is TRBV10-2 and J usage is TRBJ1-6, with 11 bases that match TRBD1. The V segment lost 3 bases and the J segment 9 bases; nucleotides outside the gene matches: 7. The CDR3 length is 16 residues. CDR1 is WSHSY, CDR2 SAAADI, per germline. CDR3 nucleotide sequence: TGCGCCAGCAGTGATGTAGGACAGGGGGCAGGTTCACCCCTCCACTTT. It yields the protein CASSDVGQGAGSPLHF.

This rearrangement joins TRBV2 to TRBJ1-2; D possibly corresponds to TRBD1 (6 bases). CDR1 SNHLY and CDR2 FYNNEI come from the germline V gene. V was trimmed by 11 bases and J by 7 bases, leaving 20 bases between them. This CDR3 is 13 amino acids long. CDR3 nucleotides: TGTGCCCTCTCGTCGGGGGCGCGTAGTGGCTACACCTTC. Amino acid sequence: CALSSGARSGYTF.

The chain employs TRBV5-8 and TRBJ1-2; D remains unclear. CDR3 length equals 14 residues. CDR1 SGHTS and CDR2 YDEGEE come from the germline V gene. V was trimmed by 4 bases and J by 7 bases, leaving 17 bases between them. This CDR3 reads CASSAGLWWRGYTF. Here the CDR3 DNA reads TGTGCCAGCAGCGCTGGTCTGTGGTGGCGTGGCTACACCTTC.

There are a few counts of this clone. The chain employs TRBV2 and TRBJ1-1; D is unresolved. Germline V gene lookup returns CDR1 SNHLY and CDR2 FYNNEI. CDR3 size: 13 residues. V was shortened by 4 bases and J by 5 bases, with 11 bases between the two germline ends. In nucleotides, the CDR3 is TGTGCCAGCAGTGCCCGGTTTCGGACTGAAGCTTTCTTT. Its translation is CASSARFRTEAFF.

The J gene is TRBJ2-1, the V gene TRBV29-1, with 7 bases matching TRBD1. The germline gives CDR1 SQVTM, CDR2 ANQGSEA. J was trimmed by 8 bases and V by 7 bases; bases with no gene match: 14. The CDR3 runs to 14 residues. Here the CDR3 DNA reads TGCAGCGCTACTGACAGGGTTGGGTTCGATGAGCAGTTCTTC. Its translation is CSATDRVGFDEQFF.

Notes on this clone: Other DNA sequences in this specimen translate into the identical CDR3. The gene calls are TRBV28 and TRBJ2-3, with D perhaps TRBD2 (5 bases). Germline V lookup: CDR1 MDHEN, CDR2 SYDVKM. This CDR3 is built from 14 residues. With 2 bases removed from V and 2 bases from J, the gap between germline ends came to 8 bases. CDR3 nucleotide sequence: TGTGCCAGCAGTTTAGGACTGTCCACAGATACGCAGTATTTT. This encodes CASSLGLSTDTQYF. The variable domain in full, with the rest retrieved from reference TRBV28 and TRBJ2-3, is DVKVTQSSRYLVKRTGEKVFLECVQDMDHENMFWYRQDPGLGLRLIYFSYDVKMKEKGDIPEGYSVSREKKERFSLILESASTNQTSMYLCASSLGLSTDTQYFGPGTRLTVL.

This clone was seen a handful of times. This chain links TRBV4-1 with TRBJ2-5; D remains unclear. The V gene lost 0 bases and the J gene lost 4 bases, with 12 bases spanning the gap. Per germline, CDR1 MGHRA and CDR2 YSYEKL. The CDR3 contains 15 residues. CDR3 amino acids: CASSQDRAGLETQYF. In DNA, the CDR3 is TGCGCCAGCAGCCAAGATAGGGCAGGTTTAGAGACCCAGTACTTC.

CDR3 region: CASSLVGGLGAYEQYF. CDR3 nucleotides: TGTGCCAGCAGCTTAGTAGGGGGACTAGGGGCATACGAGCAGTACTTC. The chain has TRBV7-2 and TRBJ2-7; 8 nucleotides match TRBD2. Per germline, CDR1 SGHTA and CDR2 FQGNSA. The CDR3 is 16 residues long. V was clipped by 1 base and J by 4 bases; unmatched bases: 9.

The chain combines TRBV7-9 with TRBJ2-3, with 7 bases identical to TRBD1. In germline, CDR1 is SEHNR, CDR2 FQNEAQ (reference sequence). Trimming removed 3 bases from V and 1 base from J; junction bases left unmatched: 4. CDR3 length equals 15 residues. As DNA, the CDR3 is TGTGCCAGCAGCTTGCCAACAGGGGGCACAGATACGCAGTATTTT. It is translated as CASSLPTGGTDTQYF.

This chain links TRBV5-6 with TRBJ2-1; D not resolved. Germline-derived CDR1 and CDR2 are SGHDT and YYEEEE. V was cut by 5 bases and J by 8 bases, with 20 bases left in between. The CDR3 length is 15 residues. CDR3 in DNA: TGTGCCAGCAGGGGTCTCGAATTGGGAAGGCATGAGCAGTTCTTC. Translating it yields CASRGLELGRHEQFF.

Written as DNA, the CDR3 is TGTGCCAGCAGCTTAGGACAGGGTGGAGAGACCCAGTACTTC. Protein product: CASSLGQGGETQYF. V usage is TRBV5-6 and J usage is TRBJ2-5; 8 bases are shared with TRBD1. Germline CDR1 reads SGHDT; CDR2 reads YYEEEE. J gave up 4 bases and V 2 bases, and 4 bases lay outside the gene matches. This CDR3 has 14 residues. The full variable domain, with the rest looked up from reference TRBV5-6 and TRBJ2-5, is DAGVTQSPTHLIKTRGQQVTLRCSPKSGHDTVSWYQQALGQGPQFIFQYYEEEERQRGNFPDRFSGHQFPNYSSELNVNALLLGDSALYLCASSLGQGGETQYFGPGTRLLVL.

The sample holds a few counts of this clone. The rearrangement uses TRBV25-1 and TRBJ2-3; weak D call: TRBD2 (6 bases). Germline V gives CDR1 MGHDK, CDR2 SYGVNS. There are 14 residues in the CDR3. Trimming took 4 bases from V and 3 from J, leaving 11 bases between them. The CDR3 DNA follows: TGTGCCAGCAGTGTCACCGGGAGTACAGATACGCAGTATTTT. This encodes CASSVTGSTDTQYF.

The chain links TRBV11-2 to TRBJ1-3; 7 nucleotides agree with TRBD1. Looked up from germline, CDR1 is SGHAT and CDR2 is FQNNGV. The CDR3 has 15 residues. V lost 5 bases to trimming and J lost 4 bases; unmatched junction nucleotides: 8. CDR3: CASSPGRGSGNTIYF. CDR3 in DNA: TGTGCCAGCAGCCCCGGCAGGGGGTCGGGAAACACCATATATTTT.